This T cell receptor beta chain appears in the sequencing data of a study of human T cells and chemical hapten exposure. Across the whole study: Sensitization was performed using 2% DPC on a roughly 2 cm by roughly 2 cm upper inner arm skin site. Upper-back patch tests with 0.01% DPC were read at 6 days.

General observations from the study: Unchanged with DPC sensitization were TCRs above 1 in 1000 frequency.

CDR1 is SEHNR, CDR2 FQNEAQ, per germline (reference sequence). Trimming cost V 1 base and J 0 bases, with 6 bases left between them. The CDR3 totals 15 residues. The library gave individual cDNA molecules unique molecular identifiers. TCRdb re-called the RACE reads with MiXCR, one entry per CDR3 protein. The data show about 82,000 distinct CDR3 sequences, approximately 12% seen once. The sample holds a few counts of this clonotype. Its specificity is unknown. The time point here: patch test 3, about 24 weeks after DPC sensitization. The treatment denotes: therapeutic diphenylcyclopropenone sensitization with weekly scalp DPC.

V gene TRBV7-9 combines with J gene TRBJ2-2, with D unclear. Sequencing used whole blood, obtained in connection with sensitization to the hapten diphenylcyclopropenone (DPC). The TCR comes from a woman aged 45 to 65 with alopecia areata. Some clones in this sample may be carry-over from other donors' samples. This CDR3 reads CASSLGGSNTGELFF. In DNA, the CDR3 is TGTGCCAGCAGCTTAGGTGGATCGAACACCGGGGAGCTGTTTTTT.